The present T cell receptor beta chain was sequenced within a study of vaccination effects on CD4 cells after COVID-19. General study findings and limits: Healthy vaccine recipients' vaccine-induced clones were almost all SARS-CoV-2 mono-reactive.

This clone appeared a few times. Its antigen is currently unknown. ViraFEST used viral peptide pools to expand antigen-specific CD4+ T cells before sequencing. The culture ran for roughly ten days before CD4+ T cells were isolated. The vaccine given was either BNT162b2 or mRNA-1273, in two doses. Vaccine recipients lacked prior SARS-CoV-2 infection and had negative nucleocapsid antibodies. With 7.5 to 10 ug/ml peptides and around 9.9 IU/ml IL-2, around 2.1 million PBMC per well were cultured. Researchers swapped half the medium for IL-2 medium on both days 3 and 7. TCRdb's table, derived via immunoSEQ multiplex PCR, lists solely in-frame clones and lacks some. Of about 66,000 clones listed, under 85% were seen once; the top ten hold more than 0.85%. Trimming removed 0 bases from V and 7 bases from J, with 10 bases in between. The length of the CDR3 is 14 residues. The V gene's germline CDR1 is SGHRS and CDR2 YFSETQ.

This chain connects TRBV5-1 to TRBJ2-2; tentatively, D is TRBD2 (5 bases). The receptor comes from a human donor who received a COVID-19 vaccine. This material consisted of CD4+ T cells from PBMCs cultured with HCoV-OC43 spike peptides, taken after COVID-19 vaccination. As to subset: HCoV-OC43 spike overlapping peptide pool stimulation. The DNA for the CDR3 is TGCGCCAGCAGCTTGGGGACGAGGGACGGGGAGCTGTTTTTT. Translation gives CASSLGTRDGELFF. Variable domain in full (rest from reference TRBV5-1 and TRBJ2-2): KAGVTQTPRYLIKTRGQQVTLSCSPISGHRSVSWYQQTPGQGLQFLFEYFSETQRNKGNFPGRFSGRQFSNSRSEMNVSTLELGDSALYLCASSLGTRDGELFFGEGSRLTVL.